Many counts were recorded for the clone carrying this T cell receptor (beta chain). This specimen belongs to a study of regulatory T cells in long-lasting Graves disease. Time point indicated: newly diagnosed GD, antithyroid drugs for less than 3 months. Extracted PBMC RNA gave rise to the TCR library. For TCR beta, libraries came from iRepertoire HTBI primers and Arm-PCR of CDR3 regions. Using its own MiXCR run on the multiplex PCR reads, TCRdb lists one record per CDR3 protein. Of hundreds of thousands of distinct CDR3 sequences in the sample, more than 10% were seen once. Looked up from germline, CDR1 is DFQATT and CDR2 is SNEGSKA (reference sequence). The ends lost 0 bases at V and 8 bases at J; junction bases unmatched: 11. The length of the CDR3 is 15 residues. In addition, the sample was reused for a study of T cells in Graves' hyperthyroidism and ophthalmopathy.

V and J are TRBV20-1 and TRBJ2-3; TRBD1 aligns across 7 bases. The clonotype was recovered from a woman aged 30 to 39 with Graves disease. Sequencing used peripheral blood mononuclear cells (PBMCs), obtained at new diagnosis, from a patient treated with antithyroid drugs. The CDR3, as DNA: TGCAGTGCTAGAGAGGGGCAGGGGGTCCCAGTTACGCAGTATTTT. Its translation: CSAREGQGVPVTQYF.